Presented here are 22 T cell receptor beta chains from one specimen sequenced in a study of blood T cell repertoires in COVID-19. The repertoire was sequenced with immunoSEQ multiplex PCR; TCRdb's copy has only in-frame clones and lacks some. The table includes fewer than 200,000 clones, around four fifths detected once. The sample taken for sequencing was peripheral blood. The receptors originated from a woman older than 75 with COVID-19, enrolled during active disease.

The chain links TRBV5-1 to TRBJ1-1; a possible D gene is TRBD1 (5 bases). V gave up 0 bases and J gave up 8 bases, with 14 bases separating them. The CDR3 extends over 14 amino acids. The germline V gene encodes CDR1 SGHRS and CDR2 YFSETQ. CDR3 nucleotides: TGCGCCAGCAGCTTGGACGGGGGTTTCGGGGAAGCTTTCTTT. This translates into CASSLDGGFGEAFF.

The chain links TRBV7-9 to TRBJ1-1; D uncertain. The V end was cut by 10 bases, the J end by 4 bases, with 16 bases between. Germline CDR1 reads SEHNR; CDR2 reads FQNEAQ (reference sequence). This CDR3 region has 13 residues. CDR3 sequence reads: CATYPQALTEAFF. In nucleotides, the CDR3 is TGTGCCACATACCCCCAAGCCCTCACTGAAGCTTTCTTT.

The chain joins TRBV19 to TRBJ2-1; 11 bases map to TRBD2. Germline lookup yields CDR1 LNHDA and CDR2 SQIVND (reference sequence). This CDR3 spans 16 amino acids. Losses at the gene ends were 6 bases for V and 0 bases for J; bases not matched to a gene: 4. The CDR3 region has the DNA TGTGCCAGTAGGCGACTAGCGGGAAGCTCCTACAATGAGCAGTTCTTC. Protein product: CASRRLAGSSYNEQFF.

This chain links TRBV7-3 with TRBJ2-5; D perhaps matches TRBD1 (5 bases). The CDR3 extends over 15 amino acids. Trimming took off 5 bases at V and 5 bases at J, with 18 bases between the two ends. Germline V gene sequence: CDR1 SGHTA, CDR2 FQGTGA. CDR3 loop: CASSPDTSVGETQYF. CDR3 coding DNA: TGTGCCAGCAGCCCGGACACAAGCGTAGGGGAGACCCAGTACTTC. Filled out from reference TRBV7-3 and TRBJ2-5, the complete variable domain reads GAGVSQTPSNKVTEKGKYVELRCDPISGHTALYWYRQSLGQGPEFLIYFQGTGAADDSGLPNDRFFAVRPEGSVSTLKIQRTERGDSAVYLCASSPDTSVGETQYFGPGTRLLVL.

The rearrangement links TRBV5-1 to TRBJ1-1; 7 bases are a match to TRBD1. With 5 bases clipped from V and 4 bases from J, the junction kept 11 bases outside the gene matches. The CDR3 spans 15 residues. The V gene's germline CDR1 is SGHRS and CDR2 YFSETQ. This CDR3 is CASSKRQGFGTEAFF. Here the CDR3 DNA reads TGCGCCAGCAGTAAACGACAGGGCTTTGGCACTGAAGCTTTCTTT.

V and J are TRBV28 and TRBJ1-6; D not certain. From germline, CDR1 is MDHEN and CDR2 SYDVKM. V lost 6 bases, J lost 3 bases, and 9 bases lay in between. This CDR3 is built from 14 residues. The CDR3 DNA follows: TGTGCCAGCAGGAGCGGAGTCTATAATTCACCCCTCCACTTT. Translated, it gives CASRSGVYNSPLHF.

V is TRBV7-8 and J is TRBJ1-2; D is unclear. CDR1 is SGHVS and CDR2 is FQNEAQ in the germline V gene. CDR3 length equals 14 residues. Trimming removed 5 bases at V and 4 bases at J, with 14 bases between. CDR3 sequence reads: CASSPSTGGYGYTF. The DNA of the CDR3 is TGTGCCAGCAGCCCATCGACGGGTGGCTATGGCTACACCTTC.

The CDR3 reads CASSSDGGAVGETQYF. For the CDR3, the DNA is TGTGCCAGCAGCTCGGACGGGGGGGCGGTTGGGGAGACCCAGTACTTC. The chain uses TRBV5-4 and TRBJ2-5, with TRBD2 matching over 8 bases. The J segment lost 5 bases and the V segment lost 3 bases, leaving 12 bases of the junction unmatched. The CDR3 extends over 16 amino acids. Germline V CDR1 and CDR2: SGHNT, YYREEE (reference sequence).

The chain couples TRBV3-1 (or the pseudogene TRBV3-2) to TRBJ1-5, with no clear D. This CDR3 has 14 amino acids. V was shortened by 3 bases and J by 7 bases, with 13 bases between the two germline ends. Germline CDR1 reads LGHDT; CDR2 reads YNNKEL (reference sequence). The CDR3: CASSHRAGSQPQHF. The CDR3 DNA is TGTGCCAGCAGCCACCGGGCGGGGAGCCAGCCCCAGCATTTT.

This clone was detected once. The V call is TRBV4-2, the J call TRBJ2-3, with 9 bases fitting TRBD1. Germline V gene lookup returns CDR1 LGHNA and CDR2 YNFKEQ. This CDR3 is built from 17 residues. The V gene end was trimmed by 4 bases and the J gene end by 4 bases; junction bases not matched to a gene: 12. The CDR3 sequence: CASSPKRRQGDADTQYF. The CDR3 DNA reads TGTGCCAGCAGCCCGAAACGTCGACAGGGGGATGCAGATACGCAGTATTTT.

The chain couples TRBV3-1 (or the pseudogene TRBV3-2) to TRBJ2-5, with TRBD2 as a possible D gene (6 bases). Germline V gene lookup returns CDR1 LGHDT and CDR2 YNNKEL (reference sequence). V lost 6 bases and J 4 bases, leaving 18 bases between the germline ends. This CDR3 contains 15 residues. CDR3 residues: CASSPYGVTRETQYF. The DNA of the CDR3 is TGTGCCAGCAGTCCCTATGGGGTGACTAGAGAGACCCAGTACTTC.

The table lists this clone with a few counts. The gene calls are TRBV7-2 and TRBJ1-3, with unresolved D. Germline-derived CDR1 and CDR2 are SGHTA and FQGNSA. The CDR3 extends over 15 amino acids. V was trimmed by 2 bases and J by 3 bases, leaving 11 bases between them. CDR3 residues: CASSLRGSIGNTIYF. The CDR3 DNA reads TGTGCCAGCAGCTTACGAGGGTCTATTGGAAACACCATATATTTT. The full variable domain, with the rest looked up from reference TRBV7-2 and TRBJ1-3, is GAGVSQSPSNKVTEKGKDVELRCDPISGHTALYWYRQSLGQGLEFLIYFQGNSAPDKSGLPSDRFSAERTGGSVSTLTIQRTQQEDSAVYLCASSLRGSIGNTIYFGEGSWLTVV.

The genes are TRBV28 and TRBJ1-1, with TRBD1 as a possible D gene (5 bases). V was cut by 5 bases and J by 4 bases, with 14 bases left in between. Germline values: CDR1 MDHEN, CDR2 SYDVKM. The CDR3 is 14 amino acids. In nucleotides, the CDR3 is TGTGCCAGCAGTCTCAGGGTCGGTACCACTGAAGCTTTCTTT. Its protein is CASSLRVGTTEAFF.

The rearrangement uses TRBV19 and TRBJ1-1; no reliable D call. The length of the CDR3 is 14 residues. Germline V lookup: CDR1 LNHDA, CDR2 SQIVND (reference sequence). V lost 5 bases to trimming and J lost 1 base, with 11 bases between them. DNA of the CDR3: TGTGCCAGTAGTCCTCAGGCTTCGAACACTGAAGCTTTCTTT. This translates into CASSPQASNTEAFF.

The chain has TRBV5-5 and TRBJ2-6; D unclear. CDR1 SGHKS and CDR2 YYEKEE come from the germline V gene (reference sequence). The CDR3 is 15 residues long. Trimming stripped 4 bases from V and 0 bases from J, with 8 bases between. In DNA form, the CDR3 reads TGTGCCAGCAGCATGGTCCTCTCTGGGGCCAACGTCCTGACTTTC. Translating it yields CASSMVLSGANVLTF.

The chain carries TRBV2 and TRBJ2-5, with a tentative D call TRBD1 (6 bases). Per germline, CDR1 SNHLY and CDR2 FYNNEI. The V end was cut by 7 bases, the J end by 1 base, with 10 bases between. CDR3 length: 13 amino acids. The CDR3 sequence: CASTGQIQETQYF. The CDR3 nucleotides read TGTGCCAGCACCGGACAGATCCAAGAGACCCAGTACTTC.

J is TRBJ1-5 and V is TRBV28; 9 bases match TRBD1. In germline, CDR1 is MDHEN, CDR2 SYDVKM. The CDR3 is 16 residues long. Trimming removed 3 bases from V and 6 bases from J; junction bases left unmatched: 9. The CDR3, as DNA: TGTGCCAGCAGTTTGGCAAGCACAGGGGGCGTTCAGCCCCAGCATTTT. Translating it yields CASSLASTGGVQPQHF. The full variable domain, completed using reference TRBV28 and TRBJ1-5, is DVKVTQSSRYLVKRTGEKVFLECVQDMDHENMFWYRQDPGLGLRLIYFSYDVKMKEKGDIPEGYSVSREKKERFSLILESASTNQTSMYLCASSLASTGGVQPQHFGDGTRLSIL.

The J gene is TRBJ1-2, the V gene TRBV7-8, with 8 bases that match TRBD1. V gave up 5 bases and J gave up 5 bases; unmatched junction bases: 7. The CDR3 has 14 residues. Germline values: CDR1 SGHVS, CDR2 FQNEAQ. DNA of the CDR3: TGTGCCAGCAGCCTCGGGACAGGAGAGTATGGCTACACCTTC. Residues: CASSLGTGEYGYTF.

The chain combines TRBV5-1 with TRBJ1-2; 10 bases line up with TRBD1. Unmatched junction bases numbered 8, after V lost 4 bases and J lost 5 bases. Germline CDR1 SGHRS, CDR2 YFSETQ. This CDR3 is built from 15 residues. The CDR3 sequence is CASSRGTGDEYGYTF. The CDR3 DNA sequence: TGCGCCAGCAGCCGAGGGACAGGGGACGAATATGGCTACACCTTC.

This chain uses TRBV18 with TRBJ2-7; D call uncertain. Deletions cut 2 bases from V and 2 bases from J, with 10 bases between. The CDR3 is 14 amino acids. Germline values: CDR1 KGHSH, CDR2 LQKENI. The CDR3 coding sequence is TGTGCCAGCTCACCAGGTCGGTCAACCTACGAGCAGTACTTC. Its protein product is CASSPGRSTYEQYF.

The chain is built from TRBV27 and TRBJ1-2, with D perhaps TRBD1 (5 bases). The germline V gene has CDR1 MNHEY and CDR2 SMNVEV (reference sequence). This CDR3 has 14 residues. V lost 6 bases, J lost 6 bases, and 17 bases lay in between. The CDR3 sequence is CASRSWGVGDGYTF. CDR3 bases: TGTGCCAGCAGATCCTGGGGGGTTGGGGATGGCTACACCTTC.

The chain couples TRBV5-1 to TRBJ2-2; TRBD1 might be the D (6 bases). Germline assignment: CDR1 SGHRS and CDR2 YFSETQ. The ends were cut back, 3 bases at V and 1 base at J, with 10 bases in the middle. The length of the CDR3 is 15 residues. CDR3: CASSYRERNTGELFF. The CDR3 DNA sequence: TGCGCCAGCAGCTACAGGGAGCGGAACACCGGGGAGCTGTTTTTT.